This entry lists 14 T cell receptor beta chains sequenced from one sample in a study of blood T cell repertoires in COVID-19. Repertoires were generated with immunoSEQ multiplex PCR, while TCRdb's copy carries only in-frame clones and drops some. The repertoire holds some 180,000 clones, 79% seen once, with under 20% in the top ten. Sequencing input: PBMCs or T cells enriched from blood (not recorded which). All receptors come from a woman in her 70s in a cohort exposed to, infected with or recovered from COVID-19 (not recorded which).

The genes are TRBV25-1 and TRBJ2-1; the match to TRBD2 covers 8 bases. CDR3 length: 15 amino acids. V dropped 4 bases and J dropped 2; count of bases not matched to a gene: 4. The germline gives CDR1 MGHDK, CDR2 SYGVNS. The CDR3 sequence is CASSVAGGPYNEQFF. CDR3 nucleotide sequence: TGTGCCAGCAGTGTCGCGGGGGGACCCTACAATGAGCAGTTCTTC.

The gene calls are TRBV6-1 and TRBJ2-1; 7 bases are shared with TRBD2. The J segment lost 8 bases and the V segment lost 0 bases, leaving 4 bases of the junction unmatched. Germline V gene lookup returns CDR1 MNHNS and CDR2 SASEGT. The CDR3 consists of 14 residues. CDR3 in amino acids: CASSEAGGRDEQFF. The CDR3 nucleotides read TGTGCCAGCAGTGAAGCGGGGGGGAGGGATGAGCAGTTCTTC.

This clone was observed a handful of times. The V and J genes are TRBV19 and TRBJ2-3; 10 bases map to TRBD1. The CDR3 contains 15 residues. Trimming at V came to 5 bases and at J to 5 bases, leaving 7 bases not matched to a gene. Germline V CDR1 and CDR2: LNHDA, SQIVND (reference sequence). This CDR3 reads CASSALTGGRDTQYF. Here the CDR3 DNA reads TGTGCCAGTAGTGCCCTGACAGGGGGCAGAGATACGCAGTATTTT.

CDR3 in DNA: TGTGCCAGCAGCTTAGAAAGGGGTTCGAATCAGCCCCAGCATTTT. Its translation: CASSLERGSNQPQHF. V gene TRBV7-9 combines with J gene TRBJ1-5; possibly TRBD1 for D (5 bases). The CDR3 contains 15 residues. The V gene's germline CDR1 is SEHNR and CDR2 FQNEAQ (reference sequence). V gave up 1 base and J gave up 4 bases, with 11 bases separating them.

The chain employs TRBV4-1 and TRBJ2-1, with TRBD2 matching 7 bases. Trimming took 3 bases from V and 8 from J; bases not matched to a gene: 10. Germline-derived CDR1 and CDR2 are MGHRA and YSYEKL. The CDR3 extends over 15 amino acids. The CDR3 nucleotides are TGCGCCAGCAGCCATGGAGGGAGGGCCAGGGATGAGCAGTTCTTC. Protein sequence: CASSHGGRARDEQFF.

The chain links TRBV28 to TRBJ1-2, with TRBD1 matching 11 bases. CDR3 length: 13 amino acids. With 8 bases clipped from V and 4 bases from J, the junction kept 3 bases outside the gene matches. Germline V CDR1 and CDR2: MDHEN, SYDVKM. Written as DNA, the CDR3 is TGTGCCAGCGGGACAGGGGGTACCTATGGCTACACCTTC. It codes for CASGTGGTYGYTF.

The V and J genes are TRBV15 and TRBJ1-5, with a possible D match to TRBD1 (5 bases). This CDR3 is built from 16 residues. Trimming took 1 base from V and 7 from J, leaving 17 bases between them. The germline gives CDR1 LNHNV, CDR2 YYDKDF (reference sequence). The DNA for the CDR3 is TGTGCCACCAGCAGAGGGGGACTTTCCTCGGTACAGCCCCAGCATTTT. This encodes CATSRGGLSSVQPQHF.

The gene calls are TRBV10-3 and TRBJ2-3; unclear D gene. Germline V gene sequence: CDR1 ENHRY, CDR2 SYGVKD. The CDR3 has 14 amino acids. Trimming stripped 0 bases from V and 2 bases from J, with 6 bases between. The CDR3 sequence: CAISESVATDTQYF. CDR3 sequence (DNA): TGTGCCATCAGTGAGTCGGTAGCCACAGATACGCAGTATTTT.

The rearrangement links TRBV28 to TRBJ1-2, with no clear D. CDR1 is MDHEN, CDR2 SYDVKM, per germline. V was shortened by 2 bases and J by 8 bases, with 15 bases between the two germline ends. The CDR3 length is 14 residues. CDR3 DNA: TGTGCCAGCAGTTTAAATGGGCCTTCGATCGGCTACACCTTC. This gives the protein CASSLNGPSIGYTF.

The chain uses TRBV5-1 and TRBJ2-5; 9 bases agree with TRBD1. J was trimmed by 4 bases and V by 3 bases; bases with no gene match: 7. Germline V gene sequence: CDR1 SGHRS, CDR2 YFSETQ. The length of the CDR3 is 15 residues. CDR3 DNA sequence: TGCGCCAGCAGCTCCACAGGGGGCACACGAGAGACCCAGTACTTC. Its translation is CASSSTGGTRETQYF.

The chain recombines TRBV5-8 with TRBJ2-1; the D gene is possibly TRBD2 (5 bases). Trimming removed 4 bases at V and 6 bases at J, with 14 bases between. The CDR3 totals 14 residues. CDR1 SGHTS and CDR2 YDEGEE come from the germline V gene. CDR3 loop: CASSHRTRFNEQFF. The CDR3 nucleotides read TGTGCCAGCAGCCATAGGACTCGTTTCAATGAGCAGTTCTTC.

CDR3 amino acids: CASSVATGTSPSYNEQFF. The DNA of the CDR3 is TGTGCCAGCAGCGTAGCTACAGGGACTAGCCCCAGCTACAATGAGCAGTTCTTC. J is TRBJ2-1 and V is TRBV9; TRBD2 matches at 9 bases. Germline CDR1 and CDR2: SGDLS and YYNGEE. The CDR3 contains 18 residues. V lost 0 bases and J lost 3; bases outside the gene matches: 10.

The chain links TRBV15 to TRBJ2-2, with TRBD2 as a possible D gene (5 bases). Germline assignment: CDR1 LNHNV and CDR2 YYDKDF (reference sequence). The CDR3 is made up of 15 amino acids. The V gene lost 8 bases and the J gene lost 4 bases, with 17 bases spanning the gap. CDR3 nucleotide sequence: TGTGCCACCGCACGCCGGGCCGCGGGCACCGGGGAGCTGTTTTTT. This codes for CATARRAAGTGELFF.

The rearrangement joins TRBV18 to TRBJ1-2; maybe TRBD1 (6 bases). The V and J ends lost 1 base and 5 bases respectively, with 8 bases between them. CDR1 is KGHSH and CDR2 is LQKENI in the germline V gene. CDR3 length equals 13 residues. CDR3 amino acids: CASSPQGVYGYTF. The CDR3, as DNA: TGTGCCAGCTCACCACAGGGGGTGTATGGCTACACCTTC.